This T cell receptor (beta chain) appears in the sequencing data of a study of cytomegalovirus exposure and HLA in healthy donors. Study outcomes and limitations: The authors reported that TCR beta sequences could predict HLA-A and HLA-B alleles. These predictions were accurate for most subjects in the first cohort.

Concerning this clone: What it binds is not known.

This PCR relied on a set of 60 Vbeta primers and 13 Jbeta primers. Profiling relied on immunoSEQ multiplex PCR, and the TCRdb table lists in-frame clones only, not all of them. The data contain 75,000 to 95,000 clones, about two thirds of them singletons. The CDR3 sequence is 14 residues long. CDR1 is SGHTA, CDR2 FQGNSA, per germline. The V segment lost 5 bases and the J segment 6 bases; nucleotides outside the gene matches: 6. The V and J genes are TRBV7-2 and TRBJ1-4, with 7 bases identical to TRBD1. Sequencing was done on a sample of PBMCs. The receptor's source is a man aged 45 to 65 in good health and CMV-seronegative. For the CDR3, the DNA is TGTGCCAGCAGCCCGGGGACAGTGGATGAAAAACTGTTTTTT. It yields the protein CASSPGTVDEKLFF.